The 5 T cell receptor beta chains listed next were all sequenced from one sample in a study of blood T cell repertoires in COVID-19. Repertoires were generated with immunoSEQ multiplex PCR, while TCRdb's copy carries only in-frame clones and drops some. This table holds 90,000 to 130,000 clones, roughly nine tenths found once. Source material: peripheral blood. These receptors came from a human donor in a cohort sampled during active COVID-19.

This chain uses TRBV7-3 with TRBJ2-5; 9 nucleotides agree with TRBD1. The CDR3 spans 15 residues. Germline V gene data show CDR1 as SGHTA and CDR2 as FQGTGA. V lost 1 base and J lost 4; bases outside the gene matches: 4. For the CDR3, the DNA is TGTGCCAGCAGCTTAAGGGACAGGGAGGGAGAGACCCAGTACTTC. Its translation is CASSLRDREGETQYF.

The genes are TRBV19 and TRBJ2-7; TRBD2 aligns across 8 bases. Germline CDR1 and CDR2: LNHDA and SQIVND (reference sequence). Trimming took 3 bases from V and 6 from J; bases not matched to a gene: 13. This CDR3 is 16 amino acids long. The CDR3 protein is CASSMARTSGILEQYF. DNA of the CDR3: TGTGCCAGTAGTATGGCCCGTACTAGCGGAATTCTCGAGCAGTACTTC.

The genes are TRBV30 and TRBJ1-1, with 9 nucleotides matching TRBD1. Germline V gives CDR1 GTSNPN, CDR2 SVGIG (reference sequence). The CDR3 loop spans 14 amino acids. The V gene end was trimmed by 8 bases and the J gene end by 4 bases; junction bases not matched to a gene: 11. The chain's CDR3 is CAGTGGARSTEAFF. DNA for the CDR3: TGTGCCGGAACAGGGGGCGCACGAAGCACTGAAGCTTTCTTT.

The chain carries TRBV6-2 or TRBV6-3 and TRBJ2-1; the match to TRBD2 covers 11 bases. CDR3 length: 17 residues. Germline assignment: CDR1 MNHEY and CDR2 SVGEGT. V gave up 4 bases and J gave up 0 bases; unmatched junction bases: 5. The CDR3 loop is CASSSLLAGVSYNEQFF. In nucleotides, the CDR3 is TGTGCCAGCAGTTCCCTACTAGCGGGAGTCTCCTACAATGAGCAGTTCTTC.

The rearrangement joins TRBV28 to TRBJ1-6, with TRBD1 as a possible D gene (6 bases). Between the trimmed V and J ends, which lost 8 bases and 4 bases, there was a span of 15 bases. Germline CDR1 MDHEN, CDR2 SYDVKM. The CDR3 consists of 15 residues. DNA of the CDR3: TGTGCCAGCTCCGAGGGCCAGGGGTATAATTCACCCCTCCACTTT. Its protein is CASSEGQGYNSPLHF.